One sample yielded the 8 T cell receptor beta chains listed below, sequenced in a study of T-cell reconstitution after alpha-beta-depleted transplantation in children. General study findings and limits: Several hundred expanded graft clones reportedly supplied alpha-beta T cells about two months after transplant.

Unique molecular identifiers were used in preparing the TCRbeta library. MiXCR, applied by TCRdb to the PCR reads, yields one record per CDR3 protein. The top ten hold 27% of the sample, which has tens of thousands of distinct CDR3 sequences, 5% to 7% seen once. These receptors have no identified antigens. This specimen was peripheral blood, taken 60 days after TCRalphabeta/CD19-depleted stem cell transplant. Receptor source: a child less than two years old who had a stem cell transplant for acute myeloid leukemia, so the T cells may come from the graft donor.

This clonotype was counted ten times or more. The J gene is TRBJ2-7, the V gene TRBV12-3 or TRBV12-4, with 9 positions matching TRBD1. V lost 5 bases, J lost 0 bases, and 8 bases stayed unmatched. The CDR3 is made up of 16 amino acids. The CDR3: CASSPRQGVSSYEQYF. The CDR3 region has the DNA TGTGCCAGCAGTCCCCGACAGGGGGTGTCCTCCTACGAGCAGTACTTC.

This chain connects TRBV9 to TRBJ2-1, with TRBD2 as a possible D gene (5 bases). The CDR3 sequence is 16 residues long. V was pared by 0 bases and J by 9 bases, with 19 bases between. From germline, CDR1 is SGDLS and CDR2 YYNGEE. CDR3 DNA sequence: TGTGCCAGCAGCGTAGGAGGGCGGTCCCCGAGGCGTGAGCAGTTCTTC. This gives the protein CASSVGGRSPRREQFF.

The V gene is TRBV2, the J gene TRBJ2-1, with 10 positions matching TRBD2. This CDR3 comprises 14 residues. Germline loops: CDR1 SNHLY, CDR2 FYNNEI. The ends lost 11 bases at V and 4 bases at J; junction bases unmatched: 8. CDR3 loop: CAASSGGPYNEQFF. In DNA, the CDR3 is TGTGCCGCCTCTAGCGGGGGACCTTACAATGAGCAGTTCTTC.

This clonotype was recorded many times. The CDR3 sequence is CSARVMNGWGGNEQFF. In DNA, the CDR3 is TGCAGTGCTAGAGTCATGAATGGGTGGGGGGGTAATGAGCAGTTCTTC. V usage is TRBV20-1 and J usage is TRBJ2-1, with 7 positions matching TRBD2. V lost 1 base to trimming and J lost 7 bases; unmatched junction nucleotides: 13. The germline CDR1 and CDR2 sequences are DFQATT and SNEGSKA (reference sequence). The CDR3 loop spans 16 amino acids.

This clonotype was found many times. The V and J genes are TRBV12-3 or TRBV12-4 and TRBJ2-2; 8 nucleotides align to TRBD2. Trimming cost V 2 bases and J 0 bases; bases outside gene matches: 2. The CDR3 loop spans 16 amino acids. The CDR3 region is CASSLLAGANTGELFF. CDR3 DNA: TGTGCCAGCAGTTTACTAGCGGGCGCGAACACCGGGGAGCTGTTTTTT.

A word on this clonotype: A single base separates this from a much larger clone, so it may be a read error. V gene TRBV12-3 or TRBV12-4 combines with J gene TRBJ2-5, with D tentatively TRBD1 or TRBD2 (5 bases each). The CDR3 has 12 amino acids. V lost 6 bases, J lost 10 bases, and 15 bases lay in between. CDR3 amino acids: CASRGTWGNQYF. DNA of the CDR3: TGTGCCAGCAGGGGCACCTGGGGGAACCAGTACTTC.

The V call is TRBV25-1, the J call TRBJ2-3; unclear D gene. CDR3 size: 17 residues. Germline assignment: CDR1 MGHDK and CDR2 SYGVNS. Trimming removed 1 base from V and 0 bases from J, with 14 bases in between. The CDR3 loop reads CASSEFLKGKSTDTQYF. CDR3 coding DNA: TGTGCCAGCAGTGAATTTTTGAAAGGGAAGAGCACAGATACGCAGTATTTT.

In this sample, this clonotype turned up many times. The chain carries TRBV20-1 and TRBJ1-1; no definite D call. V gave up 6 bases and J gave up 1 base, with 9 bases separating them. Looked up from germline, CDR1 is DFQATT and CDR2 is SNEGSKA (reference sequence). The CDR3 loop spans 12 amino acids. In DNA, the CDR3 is TGCAGTGCCAGCGAGGGGAACACTGAAGCTTTCTTT. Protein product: CSASEGNTEAFF.